This passage covers 9 T cell receptor beta chains from one sample sequenced in a study of cytomegalovirus exposure and HLA in healthy donors. Data came from immunoSEQ multiplex PCR; TCRdb stores just in-frame clones and leaves some out. The sample lists 150,000 to 180,000 clones, around 84% occurring once. Sequenced input: PBMCs. These receptors came from a human donor in good health.

The chain uses TRBV18 and TRBJ2-2; perhaps TRBD2 as D (6 bases). Trimming shortened V by 3 bases and J by 4 bases, and 12 bases separated the two germline ends. The CDR3 length is 15 residues. Germline loops: CDR1 KGHSH, CDR2 LQKENI. CDR3 sequence reads: CASSPRLESTGELFF. CDR3 sequence (DNA): TGTGCCAGCTCACCGCGACTAGAAAGCACCGGGGAGCTGTTTTTT.

This clone was detected once. V and J are TRBV15 and TRBJ1-2, with a tentative D call TRBD1 (6 bases). V was cut by 3 bases and J by 2 bases, with 7 bases left in between. There are 13 residues in the CDR3. Germline V CDR1 and CDR2: LNHNV, YYDKDF (reference sequence). The CDR3 sequence: CATSSDRNYGYTF. In DNA, the CDR3 is TGTGCCACCAGCAGTGACAGGAACTATGGCTACACCTTC.

This chain uses TRBV9 with TRBJ2-3, with D perhaps matching TRBD2 (5 bases). The CDR3 is made up of 13 amino acids. V was trimmed by 0 bases and J by 6 bases, leaving 8 bases between them. Looked up from germline, CDR1 is SGDLS and CDR2 is YYNGEE. The CDR3 nucleotides are TGTGCCAGCAGCGTAGCCGGGGAGGATACGCAGTATTTT. Protein: CASSVAGEDTQYF.

This clone was seen just once. The chain joins TRBV5-1 to TRBJ1-1; D is undetermined. Trimming cost V 5 bases and J 3 bases, with 11 bases left between them. Germline V CDR1 and CDR2: SGHRS, YFSETQ. The CDR3 has 13 residues. As DNA, the CDR3 is TGCGCCAGCAGTCGCGTGGGAGACACTGAAGCTTTCTTT. Translation: CASSRVGDTEAFF.

The V call is TRBV7-9, the J call TRBJ2-5; 9 bases match TRBD2. V lost 3 bases to trimming and J lost 5 bases; unmatched junction nucleotides: 13. Germline V lookup: CDR1 SEHNR, CDR2 FQNEAQ (reference sequence). This CDR3 is 17 amino acids long. The CDR3 protein is CASSFPKGSGSRETQYF. The CDR3, as DNA: TGTGCCAGCAGCTTCCCCAAAGGTAGCGGGAGTCGGGAGACCCAGTACTTC. Variable domain in full (rest from reference TRBV7-9 and TRBJ2-5): DTGVSQNPRHKITKRGQNVTFRCDPISEHNRLYWYRQTLGQGPEFLTYFQNEAQLEKSRLLSDRFSAERPKGSFSTLEIQRTEQGDSAMYLCASSFPKGSGSRETQYFGPGTRLLVL.

The CDR3 here is CASSSVLYEQYF. CDR3 sequence (DNA): TGTGCCAGCAGTTCGGTTCTATACGAGCAGTACTTC. The rearrangement links TRBV6-5 to TRBJ2-7; D is uncertain. The CDR3 has 12 amino acids. CDR1 is MNHEY and CDR2 is SVGAGI in the germline V gene. The V gene lost 4 bases and the J gene lost 4 bases, with 8 bases spanning the gap.

This rearrangement joins TRBV28 to TRBJ1-5, with a tentative D call TRBD1 (6 bases). Germline V gene sequence: CDR1 MDHEN, CDR2 SYDVKM. V was shortened by 3 bases and J by 0 bases, with 27 bases between the two germline ends. The CDR3 has 21 residues. CDR3 coding DNA: TGTGCCAGCAGTTTCAGTTGGGGGCGTACAGGGTCTCGGATTAGCAATCAGCCCCAGCATTTT. This encodes CASSFSWGRTGSRISNQPQHF.

The J gene is TRBJ2-1, the V gene TRBV20-1, with D unclear. Trimming left V 4 bases short and J 6 bases short, with 7 bases between. Germline CDR1 DFQATT, CDR2 SNEGSKA (reference sequence). CDR3 length equals 11 residues. CDR3 in amino acids: CSAILANEQFF. DNA of the CDR3: TGCAGTGCTATCTTGGCCAATGAGCAGTTCTTC.

This clone was counted between two and nine times. The chain has TRBV4-1 and TRBJ2-1, with a tentative D call TRBD2 (5 bases). The CDR3 runs 14 residues. CDR1 is MGHRA and CDR2 is YSYEKL in the germline V gene. V lost 4 bases to trimming and J lost 4 bases, with 11 bases between them. The CDR3 DNA follows: TGCGCCAGCAGCCTTACCGGGGTATACAATGAGCAGTTCTTC. Its protein product is CASSLTGVYNEQFF.